Shown below are 5 T cell receptor beta chains from a single sample sequenced in a study of shared clonotypes between healthy human individuals. Here immunoSEQ multiplex PCR was the method, and the copy in TCRdb shows in-frame clones only, minus some. The table shows 2 million to 3 million clones, with roughly 93% occurring only once. The material sequenced was naive CD4+ T cells from PBMCs. As for subset: CD45RA+ positively selected. The receptors stem from a man aged 18 to 30 in good health. Some clones in this sample may be carry-over from other donors' samples.

This chain uses TRBV6-1 with TRBJ2-7; 9 bases are a match to TRBD1. After removal of 8 bases from V and 4 bases from J, the junction contained 6 bases not matched to a gene. The CDR3 contains 13 residues. Germline values: CDR1 MNHNS, CDR2 SASEGT. The CDR3 region is CASDGTGTYEQYF. CDR3 nucleotides: TGTGCCAGCGATGGGACAGGGACTTACGAGCAGTACTTC.

In its sample, this clone was seen once. The rearrangement uses TRBV7-6 and TRBJ2-7; the D is unclear. This CDR3 has 17 residues. Trimming took 0 bases from V and 0 from J, leaving 15 bases between them. Germline values: CDR1 SGHVS, CDR2 FNYEAQ. CDR3: CASSLALARSSSYEQYF. The CDR3, as DNA: TGTGCCAGCAGCTTAGCACTCGCGCGGTCGAGCTCCTACGAGCAGTACTTC.

The count of this clone is one. This chain connects TRBV5-6 to TRBJ2-1; D is perhaps TRBD2 (5 bases). This CDR3 comprises 16 residues. Germline CDR1 reads SGHDT; CDR2 reads YYEEEE. The V gene lost 0 bases and the J gene lost 3 bases, with 13 bases spanning the gap. The CDR3 loop is CASSLGIGLSYNEQFF. CDR3 nucleotide sequence: TGTGCCAGCAGCTTGGGGATTGGACTCAGCTACAATGAGCAGTTCTTC.

The chain carries TRBV19 and TRBJ2-7, with TRBD1 matching 8 bases. CDR1 and CDR2 from the germline V gene are LNHDA and SQIVND (reference sequence). J was trimmed by 4 bases and V by 11 bases; bases with no gene match: 10. The CDR3 sequence is 13 residues long. CDR3 amino acids: CACKSDRGYEQYF. CDR3 bases: TGTGCCTGCAAGTCTGACAGGGGTTACGAGCAGTACTTC. The entire variable domain, with the rest obtained from reference TRBV19 and TRBJ2-7, is as follows: DGGITQSPKYLFRKEGQNVTLSCEQNLNHDAMYWYRQDPGQGLRLIYYSQIVNDFQKGDIAEGYSVSREKKESFPLTVTSAQKNPTAFYLCACKSDRGYEQYFGPGTRLTVT.

V usage is TRBV9 and J usage is TRBJ1-1; D is unresolved. Trimming pared 3 bases from V and 4 bases from J, leaving 13 bases between. Germline CDR1 is SGDLS and CDR2 is YYNGEE. The CDR3 spans 14 residues. The CDR3 DNA follows: TGTGCCAGCAGCGCGGACCCCCTGGGCACTGAAGCTTTCTTT. Its translation: CASSADPLGTEAFF.